This T cell receptor beta chain was captured by sequencing in a study of CD8 T cells in Susac syndrome. After extraction with the RNeasy kit, 0.5 to 1 ug of the RNA was reverse transcribed using random hexamers. MiXCR was run by TCRdb on the immunoSEQ multiplex PCR reads, yielding one entry per CDR3 protein. The repertoire holds some 300,000 distinct CDR3 sequences, with 75% to 90% as singletons. In this sample, this clonotype turned up a few times. V shed 5 bases and J 0 bases; nucleotides not matched to a gene: 4. Germline values: CDR1 SGHTA, CDR2 FQGTGA. This CDR3 has 14 amino acids. TCR beta sequencing covered blood CD8+ and CD4+ T cells.

The V gene is TRBV7-3, the J gene TRBJ2-7; TRBD1 aligns across 7 bases. The source of this sequence is a human donor with multiple sclerosis. Sequenced material: CD8+ T cells from PBMCs. The CDR3 DNA sequence: TGTGCCAGCAGCCCTGGGGACAGCTCCTACGAGCAGTACTTC. It codes for CASSPGDSSYEQYF.